The sequence of this TCR beta chain was determined in a study of T cell repertoires in ileal Crohn's disease. For the study at large: Surgery for a complication: stricturing in about 61%, penetrating in approximately 40%. The study's findings and limits: Compared with CD4 T cells, sorted CD8 cells carried more expanded clones.

In the case of this clone: Its antigen is undetermined.

CDR1 is MNHNS and CDR2 is SASEGT in the germline V gene. J gave up 5 bases and V 8 bases, and 2 bases lay outside the gene matches. This CDR3 comprises 11 residues. Included were adult ileal or ileocolonic Crohn's patients indicated for ileocolonic resection. Measured with immunoSEQ multiplex PCR; TCRdb has only the in-frame clones, and not every one. The table lists 3,500 to 4,500 clones, around 74% of them singletons, with approximately 13% in the top ten. This chain uses TRBV6-1 with TRBJ1-1; the match to TRBD1 covers 7 bases. This receptor was obtained from an adult with Crohn's disease. What was sequenced was ileal tissue. The CDR3: CASQGVTEAFF. The CDR3 bases are TGTGCCAGCCAGGGGGTTACTGAAGCTTTCTTT.